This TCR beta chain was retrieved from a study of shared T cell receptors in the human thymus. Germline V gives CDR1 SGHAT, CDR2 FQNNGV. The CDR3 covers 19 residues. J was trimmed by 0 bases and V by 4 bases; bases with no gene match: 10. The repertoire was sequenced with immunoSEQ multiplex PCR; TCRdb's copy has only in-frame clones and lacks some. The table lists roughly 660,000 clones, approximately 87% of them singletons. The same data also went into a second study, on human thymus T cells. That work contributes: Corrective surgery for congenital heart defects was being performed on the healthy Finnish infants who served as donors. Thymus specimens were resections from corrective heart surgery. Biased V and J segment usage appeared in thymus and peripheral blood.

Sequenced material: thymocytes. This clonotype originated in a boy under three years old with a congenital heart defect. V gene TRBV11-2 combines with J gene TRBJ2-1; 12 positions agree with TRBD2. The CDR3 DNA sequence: TGTGCCAGCAGCTCTACCCCGCTAGCGGGAGGGCGCTCCTACAATGAGCAGTTCTTC. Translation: CASSSTPLAGGRSYNEQFF. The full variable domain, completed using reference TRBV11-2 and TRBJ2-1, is EAGVAQSPRYKIIEKRQSVAFWCNPISGHATLYWYQQILGQGPKLLIQFQNNGVVDDSQLPKDRFSAERLKGVDSTLKIQPAKLEDSAVYLCASSSTPLAGGRSYNEQFFGPGTRLTVL.